Below, 5 T cell receptor beta chains from the same sample are listed, as sequenced in a study of OX40 agonist ivuxolimab in advanced cancers. Sequenced by immunoSEQ multiplex PCR; TCRdb stores in-frame clones only, minus some. The sample consists of roughly 64,000 clones, around 84% of them appearing once. Sequences were derived from CD4+ or CD8+ T cells sorted from blood, sampled in a trial of the OX40 agonist ivuxolimab. The receptors were sampled from an adult with an advanced solid tumor such as melanoma, head and neck, liver or kidney cancer.

V gene TRBV5-1 combines with J gene TRBJ2-1, with unresolved D. The CDR3 is 15 amino acids. V gave up 1 base and J gave up 6 bases, with 14 bases separating them. Germline CDR1 SGHRS, CDR2 YFSETQ. The CDR3 sequence: CASSLQQRRSNEQFF. The CDR3 bases are TGCGCCAGCAGCTTGCAACAGCGCCGAAGCAATGAGCAGTTCTTC.

CDR3 sequence reads: CASTRSGTDEKLFF. The CDR3 nucleotides are TGCGCCAGCACCAGGTCCGGGACAGATGAAAAACTGTTTTTT. The J gene is TRBJ1-4, the V gene TRBV5-1; 7 bases agree with TRBD1. The CDR3 extends over 14 amino acids. Germline V lookup: CDR1 SGHRS, CDR2 YFSETQ. Germline trimming cut 6 bases from V and 6 bases from J; bases unmatched to any gene: 8.

J is TRBJ2-5 and V is TRBV11-2; D might be TRBD2 (5 bases). Trimming stripped 2 bases from V and 3 bases from J, with 13 bases between. CDR3 length equals 15 residues. Germline V gene sequence: CDR1 SGHAT, CDR2 FQNNGV. The CDR3 region has the DNA TGTGCCAGCAGCTTACTCAGGTCGGGGAAAGAGACCCAGTACTTC. It translates to CASSLLRSGKETQYF.

This clone has a handful of counts. The CDR3 DNA sequence: TGTGCCAGCAGCGTCGGGGGCCGCCGCACAGATACGCAGTATTTT. Translated, it gives CASSVGGRRTDTQYF. The chain is built from TRBV9 and TRBJ2-3; tentatively, D is TRBD1 or TRBD2 (6 bases each). The CDR3 spans 15 residues. Germline CDR1 reads SGDLS; CDR2 reads YYNGEE. The V and J ends lost 2 bases and 1 base respectively, with 11 bases between them.

The gene calls are TRBV18 and TRBJ2-1; 7 bases align to TRBD1. The V segment lost 4 bases and the J segment 0 bases; nucleotides outside the gene matches: 6. Per the germline V gene, CDR1 is KGHSH and CDR2 is LQKENI. This CDR3 region has 16 residues. The CDR3 DNA follows: TGTGCCAGCTCACTTTCGACAGGGTCCTCCTACAATGAGCAGTTCTTC. Translating it yields CASSLSTGSSYNEQFF.